These 10 T cell receptor beta chains share one sample of origin, sequenced in a study of blood T cell repertoires in COVID-19. Here immunoSEQ multiplex PCR was the method, and the copy in TCRdb shows in-frame clones only, minus some. The sample has approximately 60,000 clones; around 73% are singletons. Source material: peripheral blood. Source of these receptors: a man between 60 and 75 years old with COVID-19, enrolled during active disease.

This rearrangement joins TRBV5-4 to TRBJ2-5; D may be TRBD2 (5 bases). The V gene's germline CDR1 is SGHNT and CDR2 YYREEE (reference sequence). The CDR3 loop spans 15 amino acids. Trimming took 3 bases from V and 2 from J, leaving 14 bases between them. CDR3 sequence: CASSWGTRGQETQYF. In nucleotides, the CDR3 is TGTGCCAGCAGCTGGGGAACTAGAGGACAAGAGACCCAGTACTTC.

The rearrangement uses TRBV30 and TRBJ2-4; 9 bases fit TRBD1. Unmatched junction bases numbered 6, after V lost 2 bases and J lost 1 base. CDR1 and CDR2 from the germline V gene are GTSNPN and SVGIG (reference sequence). The CDR3 runs to 16 residues. CDR3 bases: TGTGCCTGGAGTTCTGGGACAGGGATGGCCAAAAACATTCAGTACTTC. Residues: CAWSSGTGMAKNIQYF.

The chain carries TRBV27 and TRBJ2-1; 10 bases map to TRBD2. Germline V gives CDR1 MNHEY, CDR2 SMNVEV (reference sequence). V gave up 3 bases and J gave up 7 bases; unmatched junction bases: 3. The CDR3 consists of 14 residues. CDR3 sequence: CASSLGLASNEQFF. CDR3 coding DNA: TGTGCCAGCAGTTTGGGACTAGCGAGTAATGAGCAGTTCTTC.

This chain links TRBV7-9 with TRBJ2-7; 8 nucleotides align to TRBD2. The germline V gene encodes CDR1 SEHNR and CDR2 FQNEAQ (reference sequence). The CDR3 runs 14 residues. The V gene end was trimmed by 5 bases and the J gene end by 2 bases; junction bases not matched to a gene: 5. The CDR3 is CASSGTRNPYEQYF. The CDR3 region has the DNA TGTGCCAGCAGCGGGACTAGAAACCCCTACGAGCAGTACTTC.

CDR3 coding DNA: TGTGCCACCAGCGGAAACAGGGAAATCGGGGAGCTGTTTTTT. The encoded protein is CATSGNREIGELFF. V gene TRBV15 combines with J gene TRBJ2-2; D may be TRBD1 (6 bases). Trimming left V 5 bases short and J 7 bases short, with 14 bases between. The CDR3 spans 14 residues. In germline, CDR1 is LNHNV, CDR2 YYDKDF (reference sequence).

CDR3 DNA sequence: TGTGCCAGCAGCTTAGGAGGAGCGGGGGGTACCAGTAACAATGAGCAGTTCTTC. Its protein is CASSLGGAGGTSNNEQFF. The chain combines TRBV11-2 with TRBJ2-1; 9 bases line up with TRBD2. Germline trimming cut 1 base from V and 5 bases from J; bases unmatched to any gene: 12. Germline lookup yields CDR1 SGHAT and CDR2 FQNNGV. This CDR3 has 18 residues. Filled out from reference TRBV11-2 and TRBJ2-1, the complete variable domain reads EAGVAQSPRYKIIEKRQSVAFWCNPISGHATLYWYQQILGQGPKLLIQFQNNGVVDDSQLPKDRFSAERLKGVDSTLKIQPAKLEDSAVYLCASSLGGAGGTSNNEQFFGPGTRLTVL.

This chain joins TRBV7-6 and TRBJ1-1, with TRBD1 matching 10 bases. Germline values: CDR1 SGHVS, CDR2 FNYEAQ. Trimming took 5 bases from V and 4 from J; bases not matched to a gene: 1. This CDR3 has 13 amino acids. CDR3 sequence reads: CASSRTGGTEAFF. Written as DNA, the CDR3 is TGTGCCAGCAGCCGGACAGGGGGCACTGAAGCTTTCTTT.

Here the CDR3 DNA reads TGTGCCAGCAGCTCACAGGGTAGGGATTCACCCCTCCACTTT. This sequence encodes CASSSQGRDSPLHF. V is TRBV6-5 and J is TRBJ1-6, with a tentative D call TRBD1 (6 bases). V dropped 6 bases and J dropped 8 bases, with 14 bases sitting between them. The CDR3 runs 14 residues. Germline loops: CDR1 MNHEY, CDR2 SVGAGI.

The chain has TRBV29-1 and TRBJ1-2, with D unresolved. V shed 5 bases and J shed 3 bases, with 16 bases lying between them. The V gene's germline CDR1 is SQVTM and CDR2 ANQGSEA. The CDR3 runs to 14 residues. CDR3 DNA sequence: TGCAGCGTTCCCCCATTTGGCCGGGACTATGGCTACACCTTC. Translating gives CSVPPFGRDYGYTF. Full variable domain (outside the CDR3, taken from reference TRBV29-1 and TRBJ1-2): SAVISQKPSRDICQRGTSLTIQCQVDSQVTMMFWYRQQPGQSLTLIATANQGSEATYESGFVIDKFPISRPNLTFSTLTVSNMSPEDSSIYLCSVPPFGRDYGYTFGSGTRLTVV.

The gene calls are TRBV3-1 (or the pseudogene TRBV3-2) and TRBJ1-3, with TRBD1 matching 8 bases. The germline V gene has CDR1 LGHDT and CDR2 YNNKEL (reference sequence). This CDR3 has 16 residues. The V gene end was trimmed by 6 bases and the J gene end by 8 bases; junction bases not matched to a gene: 15. The CDR3 region has the DNA TGTGCCAGCAGTCTTCATGGGGCAGGGGGCGAGGACACCATATATTTT. This codes for CASSLHGAGGEDTIYF.